The T cell receptor beta chain described here comes from a study of control samples from healthy donors and cancer patients. Per germline, CDR1 LNHDA and CDR2 SQIVND (reference sequence). There are 12 residues in the CDR3. The V gene lost 3 bases and the J gene lost 6 bases, with 9 bases spanning the gap. Sequenced by immunoSEQ multiplex PCR; TCRdb stores in-frame clones only, minus some. Of roughly 150,000 clones listed, over 90% are singletons. This sequence joins TRBV19 and TRBJ2-7; D ambiguous. Sequencing used blood. The clonotype originates from a man over 45 in good health. The CDR3 nucleotides are TGTGCCAGTAGTATGTGGGGATTCGAGCAGTACTTC. Translated, it gives CASSMWGFEQYF. Full variable domain (remainder filled in from reference TRBV19 and TRBJ2-7): DGGITQSPKYLFRKEGQNVTLSCEQNLNHDAMYWYRQDPGQGLRLIYYSQIVNDFQKGDIAEGYSVSREKKESFPLTVTSAQKNPTAFYLCASSMWGFEQYFGPGTRLTVT.